This T cell receptor (beta chain) is drawn from a study of T cell repertoires in cytomegalovirus infection. Study as a whole: HLA-B-restricted CMV epitopes that are well studied, plus recently identified HLA-C-restricted ones, were used by the study.

Notes on this clonotype: The antigen is undetermined. One junction end disagrees with the germline gene, perhaps due to a read error.

The CDR3 runs to 15 residues. Germline CDR1 SSHAT, CDR2 FNYEAQ (reference sequence). MiXCR, run by TCRdb on the reads, gives a single entry per CDR3 protein. The data show approximately 910,000 distinct CDR3 sequences, 25% to 40% seen once. This specimen was cultured CD8+ T cells from PBMCs, taken from culture after CMV antigen stimulation. J is TRBJ1-6 and V is TRBV7-7; the match to TRBD1 covers 9 bases. The sequence was collected from a human donor in good health (CMV status not recorded). Some clones in this sample may be carry-over from other donors' samples. CDR3 sequence: CASSPGQGKRSPLHF. The CDR3 nucleotides are TGTGCTAGCAGCCCCGGACAGGGGAAGCGTTCACCCCTCCACTTT.